The 19 T cell receptor beta chains below were found in one sample sequenced in a study of shared clonotypes between healthy human individuals. Using immunoSEQ multiplex PCR, the repertoire was profiled, and TCRdb retains in-frame clones only, with some absent. Here the sample spans about 550,000 clones, nearly 97% being singletons. Naive CD8 cells, CD45RO-negative and positively selected for CCR7, excluded terminally differentiated effector memory CD45RA+ cells. What was sequenced was naive CD8+ T cells sorted from blood. The receptors stem from a young woman in good health.

The genes are TRBV28 and TRBJ2-1; TRBD2 matches 7 bases. The CDR3 is 15 residues long. With V trimmed by 3 bases and J by 4 bases, 6 bases remained unmatched. Germline V gene lookup returns CDR1 MDHEN and CDR2 SYDVKM. CDR3 sequence: CASSFRPSGYNEQFF. CDR3 DNA: TGTGCCAGCAGTTTCAGGCCTAGCGGATACAATGAGCAGTTCTTC.

The chain employs TRBV28 and TRBJ1-2; D might be TRBD1 (5 bases). Deletions cut 5 bases from V and 4 bases from J, with 14 bases between. This CDR3 is 14 amino acids long. Per the germline V gene, CDR1 is MDHEN and CDR2 is SYDVKM. This CDR3 reads CASSLPDSFYGYTF. DNA for the CDR3: TGTGCCAGCAGTCTCCCTGACAGCTTCTATGGCTACACCTTC.

V and J are TRBV28 and TRBJ2-3; possible D gene TRBD2, 6 bases. The CDR3 has 16 residues. The ends were cut back, 2 bases at V and 4 bases at J, with 16 bases in the middle. Germline V CDR1 and CDR2: MDHEN, SYDVKM. CDR3 DNA: TGTGCCAGCAGTTTAGGGCGTGGGCGGGAAGCAGATACGCAGTATTTT. The encoded protein is CASSLGRGREADTQYF.

The chain combines TRBV6-1 with TRBJ2-7; D could derive from TRBD1 or TRBD2 (6 bases each). V lost 8 bases and J 5 bases, leaving 13 bases between the germline ends. Germline CDR1 MNHNS, CDR2 SASEGT. The CDR3 has 12 residues. The DNA of the CDR3 is TGTGCCAGCTCTGGGGGGCCTCACGAGCAGTACTTC. Translating it yields CASSGGPHEQYF.

The genes are TRBV27 and TRBJ2-6; weak D call: TRBD1 (5 bases). The CDR3 spans 16 residues. Germline loops: CDR1 MNHEY, CDR2 SMNVEV (reference sequence). V was shortened by 5 bases and J by 0 bases, with 11 bases between the two germline ends. The CDR3 spells CASSPLGPSGANVLTF. The CDR3 nucleotides read TGTGCCAGCAGTCCATTGGGGCCCTCTGGGGCCAACGTCCTGACTTTC.

The J gene is TRBJ2-7, the V gene TRBV6-4; unclear D gene. The V gene lost 2 bases and the J gene lost 6 bases, with 8 bases spanning the gap. This CDR3 is 12 amino acids long. CDR1 and CDR2 (germline): MRHNA, SNTAGT. The CDR3 loop is CASSDPMGEQYF. CDR3 nucleotide sequence: TGTGCCAGCAGTGACCCTATGGGCGAGCAGTACTTC.

This chain uses TRBV19 with TRBJ1-1, with unresolved D. The V and J ends lost 3 bases and 7 bases respectively, with 6 bases between them. The length of the CDR3 is 11 residues. Germline V gene lookup returns CDR1 LNHDA and CDR2 SQIVND (reference sequence). The CDR3 nucleotides are TGTGCCAGTAGTATCGGCGTTGAAGCTTTCTTT. Protein sequence: CASSIGVEAFF.

This chain uses TRBV13 with TRBJ2-7; 15 nucleotides agree with TRBD2. Germline CDR1 and CDR2: PRHDT and FYEKMQ (reference sequence). The CDR3 length is 14 residues. Losses at the gene ends were 5 bases for V and 5 bases for J; bases not matched to a gene: 1. This CDR3 is CASSRTSGRDEQYF. CDR3 bases: TGTGCCAGCAGCCGGACTAGCGGGAGGGACGAGCAGTACTTC.

The chain is built from TRBV10-3 and TRBJ2-1; TRBD2 matches at 9 bases. The junction had 6 bases not matched to a gene; V was cut back by 3 bases and J by 0 bases. Germline lookup yields CDR1 ENHRY and CDR2 SYGVKD. The CDR3 runs 17 residues. The CDR3: CAISEGLAGRSYNEQFF. The CDR3 DNA is TGTGCCATCAGTGAAGGGCTAGCGGGGCGCTCCTACAATGAGCAGTTCTTC.

J is TRBJ1-2 and V is TRBV27; D ambiguous. V was pared by 4 bases and J by 8 bases, with 17 bases between. The CDR3 extends over 14 amino acids. Germline V gene lookup returns CDR1 MNHEY and CDR2 SMNVEV (reference sequence). The CDR3 DNA follows: TGTGCCAGCAGTTCCTCGATACGGCCCTTGGGCTACACCTTC. Protein sequence: CASSSSIRPLGYTF.

The chain uses TRBV15 and TRBJ2-7; TRBD1 might be the D (6 bases). V lost 5 bases to trimming and J lost 3 bases, with 14 bases between them. The CDR3 has 14 amino acids. Germline-derived CDR1 and CDR2 are LNHNV and YYDKDF (reference sequence). In DNA form, the CDR3 reads TGTGCCACCAGCCCGGGACATAGGAACTACGAGCAGTACTTC. The encoded protein is CATSPGHRNYEQYF.

The chain employs TRBV4-1 and TRBJ2-7; TRBD2 matches at 12 bases. V shed 1 base, J shed 6 bases, and the junction held 7 bases outside the gene matches. From germline, CDR1 is MGHRA and CDR2 YSYEKL. CDR3 size: 16 residues. The CDR3 DNA reads as TGCGCCAGCAGCCAAGTAGCGACTAGCGGGAGAGGCGAGCAGTACTTC. It encodes CASSQVATSGRGEQYF.

The chain uses TRBV10-3 and TRBJ2-2, with TRBD2 matching over 10 bases. This CDR3 contains 14 residues. Germline V gene sequence: CDR1 ENHRY, CDR2 SYGVKD. J lost 2 bases, V lost 6 bases, and 0 bases had no gene match. The chain's CDR3 is CAIRLAGNTGELFF. The CDR3 nucleotides are TGTGCCATCAGACTAGCGGGAAACACCGGGGAGCTGTTTTTT.

Here the CDR3 reads CASSTDGPNTEAFF. The CDR3 region has the DNA TGTGCCAGCAGCACGGACGGACCGAACACTGAAGCTTTCTTT. This rearrangement joins TRBV6-5 to TRBJ1-1; D gene uncertain. Trimming shortened V by 6 bases and J by 1 base, and 12 bases separated the two germline ends. Germline CDR1 reads MNHEY; CDR2 reads SVGAGI. The CDR3 runs 14 residues.

The chain employs TRBV23-1 and TRBJ2-7, with unresolved D. TRBV23-1 is an open reading frame, and its role is uncertain. This CDR3 region has 15 residues. The V end lost 6 bases, the J end lost 2 bases, and 17 bases lay between the germline ends. Here the CDR3 DNA reads TGCGCCAGCAGCCACTTGGGCCCCGGAACCTACGAGCAGTACTTC. Translating gives CASSHLGPGTYEQYF.

This clone was detected once. As DNA, the CDR3 is TGTGCCAGCAGTTTGACAGAAAAGAACACTGAAGCTTTCTTT. Translation: CASSLTEKNTEAFF. The chain couples TRBV6-5 to TRBJ1-1; TRBD1 might be the D (5 bases). Germline loops: CDR1 MNHEY, CDR2 SVGAGI. The CDR3 is 14 amino acids. V was shortened by 4 bases and J by 1 base, with 10 bases between the two germline ends.

J is TRBJ2-7 and V is TRBV15, with a tentative D call TRBD2 (6 bases). The CDR3 extends over 18 amino acids. Germline CDR1 is LNHNV and CDR2 is YYDKDF (reference sequence). The V end was cut by 0 bases, the J end by 2 bases, with 20 bases between. The CDR3 bases are TGTGCCACCAGCAGAGACCCTAGCTGGGGGGAGGTTCCCTACGAGCAGTACTTC. It encodes CATSRDPSWGEVPYEQYF.

The V gene is TRBV7-6, the J gene TRBJ2-2; TRBD1 matches 7 bases. V lost 4 bases to trimming and J lost 3 bases; unmatched junction nucleotides: 2. Germline V gives CDR1 SGHVS, CDR2 FNYEAQ. This CDR3 comprises 14 residues. CDR3 protein: CASSSGTDTGELFF. The CDR3 DNA reads as TGTGCCAGCAGCTCCGGGACAGACACCGGGGAGCTGTTTTTT. The full variable domain, in which reference TRBV7-6 and TRBJ2-2 provide the parts outside the CDR3, is GAGVSQSPRYKVTKRGQDVALRCDPISGHVSLYWYRQALGQGPEFLTYFNYEAQQDKSGLPNDRFSAERPEGSISTLTIQRTEQRDSAMYRCASSSGTDTGELFFGEGSRLTVL.

This clone was seen just once. The genes are TRBV11-2 and TRBJ2-1; TRBD1 agrees at 10 bases. J gave up 8 bases and V 5 bases, and 6 bases lay outside the gene matches. Germline V gene lookup returns CDR1 SGHAT and CDR2 FQNNGV. The CDR3 extends over 14 amino acids. The CDR3 reads CASSTGQGWDEQFF. The CDR3 DNA reads TGTGCCAGCAGCACGGGACAGGGGTGGGATGAGCAGTTCTTC.